This record looks at one T cell receptor beta chain sequence and its context. Its antigen is not identified. Barcoded TCR alpha and TCR beta cDNA libraries with UMIs came from 5'RACE using constant-segment primers. MiXCR, applied by TCRdb to the 5' RACE reads, yields one record per CDR3 protein. There are hundreds of thousands of distinct CDR3 sequences in the sample; roughly 17% occur only once, and roughly 7.7% lies in the top ten. The data derive from a study of T-cell memory formation after mild COVID-19. Study-wide context: There were largely donor-specific TCR clusters.

Germline V gene data show CDR1 as SGHRS and CDR2 as YFSETQ. The CDR3 has 15 amino acids. V shed 2 bases and J shed 1 base, with 12 bases lying between them. General study points: The study found balanced CD4/CD8 in clones contracting day 15 to 85 and a CD4+ lean in later expanders. CD4+ clones that contracted lay mainly in CM and EM; CD8+ ones lay in EMRA.

The source material was PBMCs or a T cell subset sorted from them (not recorded which). This clonotype was obtained from an adult woman who had mild COVID-19 (a few samples of this study predate the infection). Cell type and time point are not known. V is TRBV5-1 and J is TRBJ1-1; D gene unclear. The CDR3 here is CASSFPGRTNTEAFF. DNA for the CDR3: TGCGCCAGCAGCTTCCCTGGACGGACGAACACTGAAGCTTTCTTT.